Listed below are T cell receptor beta chains from one sample, sequenced in a study of PD-1 blockade in mismatch repair-deficient tumors. Their antigens remain unidentified. TCRdb keeps only in-frame clones here, not all; method: immunoSEQ multiplex PCR. This table holds roughly 10,000 clones, 80% to 90% found once. Sequenced here: cells cultured in vitro, sampled from a patient treated with pembrolizumab. The receptor source for this set is an adult with mismatch repair-deficient cancer. CDR3s include the opening cysteine and the closing phenylalanine or tryptophan. The D gene is left open where the match is weak. Size is omitted from some rows. Given values are once, few, many or a class for expanded clones.

TRBV7-9	-	14	-	TRBJ1-2	CASSSIRQLQGYTF	TGTGCCAGCAGCTCGATTCGACAGTTACAGGGCTACACCTTC
TRBV27	-	16	-	TRBJ2-3	CASSPPFGEATDTQYF	TGTGCCAGCAGTCCTCCCTTCGGGGAGGCCACAGATACGCAGTATTTT
TRBV4-1	-	15	few	TRBJ1-2	CASSQGDRPNYGYTF	TGCGCCAGCAGCCAAGGAGACAGGCCCAACTATGGCTACACCTTC
TRBV12-5	-	13	once	TRBJ1-2	CASAQGAPYGYTF	TGTGCTAGTGCTCAGGGCGCGCCTTATGGCTACACCTTC
TRBV2	-	15	-	TRBJ2-3	CASSEGSRGTYTQYF	TGTGCCAGCAGTGAAGGGTCCCGCGGCACATATACGCAGTATTTT
TRBV6-6	TRBD1	16	-	TRBJ2-7	CASTLYRGQGEYEQYF	TGTGCCAGCACTCTCTACCGAGGACAGGGGGAGTACGAGCAGTACTTC
TRBV5-1	TRBD1	16	-	TRBJ1-1	CASSTTGGSMNTEAFF	TGCGCCAGCAGTACTACAGGGGGCAGCATGAACACTGAAGCTTTCTTT
TRBV30	-	13	-	TRBJ2-1	CAWSKGSIHEQFF	TGTGCCTGGAGTAAAGGCAGTATCCATGAGCAGTTCTTC
TRBV6-1	TRBD1	14	few	TRBJ1-2	CASSLGQGEAGYTF	TGTGCCAGCAGCCTCGGACAGGGCGAAGCGGGCTACACCTTC
TRBV6-5	TRBD2	14	-	TRBJ2-7	CASSRRAGGGEQYF	TGTGCCAGCAGCCGCCGAGCGGGAGGAGGCGAGCAGTACTTC
TRBV4-2	TRBD2	16	-	TRBJ2-1	CASSQAGLAGYNEQFF	TGTGCCAGCAGCCAAGCGGGACTAGCGGGGTACAATGAGCAGTTCTTC
TRBV7-3	TRBD2	14	-	TRBJ2-3	CASSVLAGSDTQYF	TGTGCCAGCAGCGTTCTAGCGGGATCAGATACGCAGTATTTT
TRBV27	-	17	-	TRBJ2-2	CASSPFMWEVNTGELFF	TGTGCCAGCAGTCCCTTTATGTGGGAGGTGAACACCGGGGAGCTGTTTTTT
TRBV7-2	TRBD1	13	-	TRBJ1-1	CASSTGTDTEAFF	TGTGCCAGCAGCACCGGGACAGACACTGAAGCTTTCTTT
TRBV7-9	TRBD1	16	-	TRBJ2-1	CASSETGAPSYNEQFF	TGTGCCAGCAGCGAGACAGGGGCGCCCTCCTACAATGAGCAGTTCTTC
TRBV9	-	16	-	TRBJ2-1	CASSVLGEPAYNEQFF	TGTGCCAGCAGCGTACTAGGGGAGCCCGCCTACAATGAGCAGTTCTTC
TRBV29-1	TRBD1	12	-	TRBJ1-1	CSAWGQVTEAFF	TGCAGCGCCTGGGGACAGGTCACTGAAGCTTTCTTT
TRBV7-9	TRBD1	16	-	TRBJ2-7	CASSRTTGGDTYEQYF	TGTGCCAGCAGCCGAACGACAGGGGGGGATACCTACGAGCAGTACTTC
TRBV7-9	-	12	-	TRBJ2-7	CASSFQGYEQYF	TGTGCCAGCAGCTTTCAGGGCTACGAGCAGTACTTC
TRBV12-2	-	15	-	TRBJ2-7	CASRNPGPKSYEQYF	TGTGCAAGTCGGAATCCGGGTCCCAAGTCCTACGAGCAGTACTTC
TRBV29-1	TRBD1	13	-	TRBJ1-2	CSVANRGTYGYTF	TGCAGCGTAGCGAACAGGGGCACTTATGGCTACACCTTC
TRBV10-3	-	16	-	TRBJ1-1	CAISPRDGNGLTEAFF	TGTGCCATCAGTCCCCGGGACGGCAATGGGCTAACTGAAGCTTTCTTT
TRBV28	TRBD1	14	-	TRBJ2-7	CASTRDRVSYEQYF	TGTGCCAGCACCAGGGACAGGGTTTCCTACGAGCAGTACTTC
TRBV6-1	TRBD2	15	-	TRBJ2-3	CASPATSGITDTQYF	TGTGCCAGTCCCGCGACTAGCGGTATCACAGATACGCAGTATTTT
TRBV6-5	-	16	-	TRBJ2-5	CASSYSSAPSQETQYF	TGTGCCAGCAGTTACTCGAGTGCCCCGTCACAAGAGACCCAGTACTTC
TRBV18	-	16	-	TRBJ2-7	CASSPPVGAGAYEQYF	TGTGCCAGCTCACCACCGGTAGGGGCAGGAGCCTACGAGCAGTACTTC
TRBV12-5	-	13	-	TRBJ2-3	CASGLQGTDTQYF	TGTGCTAGTGGTTTACAGGGCACAGATACGCAGTATTTT
TRBV5-1	-	15	-	TRBJ2-1	CASSLAGRGYNEQFF	TGCGCCAGCAGCTTGGCCGGGAGAGGCTACAATGAGCAGTTCTTC
TRBV12-5	-	13	-	TRBJ2-1	CASGLFPANEQFF	TGTGCTAGTGGTTTGTTTCCGGCCAATGAGCAGTTCTTC
TRBV5-1	-	14	-	TRBJ1-2	CASSLLLEGHGYTF	TGCGCCAGCAGCTTGTTGTTAGAGGGCCATGGCTACACCTTC
TRBV9	-	16	few	TRBJ1-3	CASSLPGSQGRNTIYF	TGTGCCAGCAGCTTACCAGGCTCGCAGGGGCGGAACACCATATATTTT
TRBV6-5	-	14	-	TRBJ1-2	CASSDPAGTYGYTF	TGTGCCAGCAGTGACCCGGCAGGAACCTATGGCTACACCTTC
TRBV27	TRBD2	18	-	TRBJ2-1	CASSCLTEQRESYNEQFF	TGTGCCAGCAGTTGTCTGACAGAGCAGCGGGAGTCCTACAATGAGCAGTTCTTC
TRBV5-8	-	18	-	TRBJ2-7	CASSLGHFQQALSYEQYF	TGTGCCAGCAGCTTGGGTCATTTCCAGCAGGCCCTCTCCTACGAGCAGTACTTC
TRBV27	TRBD1	14	-	TRBJ2-7	CASTPGTGNYEQYF	TGTGCCAGCACCCCCGGGACAGGGAACTACGAGCAGTACTTC
TRBV2	-	14	-	TRBJ2-2	CASSEGAYTGELFF	TGTGCCAGCAGTGAGGGAGCGTACACCGGGGAGCTGTTTTTT
TRBV28	-	15	-	TRBJ1-6	CASSLGDNSNSPLHF	TGTGCCAGCAGTTTGGGTGACAACTCCAATTCACCCCTCCACTTT
TRBV28	TRBD1	14	-	TRBJ1-2	CASSRTGNSKGYTF	TGTGCCAGCAGTCGGACAGGGAATTCTAAAGGCTACACCTTC
TRBV28	TRBD1	16	-	TRBJ1-5	CASSPSGTGLNQPQHF	TGTGCCAGCAGTCCCTCCGGGACAGGTCTCAATCAGCCCCAGCATTTT
TRBV9	-	14	-	TRBJ2-7	CASSVDGSSHEQYF	TGTGCCAGCAGCGTAGACGGGAGTTCCCACGAGCAGTACTTC
TRBV4-1	TRBD2	15	-	TRBJ2-3	CASSLAGRFTDTQYF	TGCGCCAGCAGCCTAGCGGGCCGCTTCACAGATACGCAGTATTTT
TRBV15	TRBD2	17	-	TRBJ2-1	CATSSPSGRFVRNEQFF	TGTGCCACCAGCAGCCCTAGCGGGAGGTTCGTTCGTAATGAGCAGTTCTTC
TRBV2	-	13	few	TRBJ2-5	CASRARTQETQYF	TGTGCCAGCCGGGCAAGGACTCAAGAGACCCAGTACTTC
TRBV5-4	-	14	-	TRBJ2-2	CASSLDRLPGELFF	TGTGCCAGCAGCTTGGACAGGCTGCCCGGGGAGCTGTTTTTT
TRBV6-5	-	12	-	TRBJ2-3	CASSRRGDTQYF	TGTGCCAGCAGTCGTAGGGGAGATACGCAGTATTTT
TRBV28	-	13	few	TRBJ1-6	CASSSSHTSPLHF	TGTGCCAGCAGTTCCTCCCACACCTCACCCCTCCACTTT
TRBV28	-	15	-	TRBJ2-7	CASSPPRGSLNEQYF	TGTGCCAGCAGTCCCCCCCGGGGATCTCTTAACGAGCAGTACTTC
TRBV30	-	15	-	TRBJ1-5	CAWSTRERIEQPQHF	TGTGCCTGGAGTACGAGGGAGAGGATAGAACAGCCCCAGCATTTT
TRBV5-1	-	15	-	TRBJ2-1	CASSLTVTTKVGQFF	TGCGCCAGCAGCTTGACCGTCACCACTAAGGTCGGGCAGTTCTTC
TRBV7-9	TRBD2	15	-	TRBJ2-7	CASSYRLADTYEQYF	TGTGCCAGCAGCTATAGACTAGCGGATACCTACGAGCAGTACTTC
TRBV5-6	-	13	-	TRBJ1-1	CASSWAAVTEAFF	TGTGCCAGCAGCTGGGCAGCGGTCACTGAAGCTTTCTTT
TRBV7-3	TRBD2	18	-	TRBJ2-3	CASSLMVTREGQADTQYF	TGTGCCAGCAGCTTAATGGTGACTCGGGAGGGCCAGGCCGATACGCAGTATTTT
TRBV6-1	TRBD1	15	-	TRBJ2-1	CASSARDSSYNEQFF	TGTGCCAGCAGTGCCCGGGACAGTTCCTACAATGAGCAGTTCTTC